The sequence of this T cell receptor beta chain was determined in a study of blood T cell repertoires in COVID-19. About the study: Samples came from the United States, Italy and Spain, spanning acute and convalescent COVID-19.

Per the germline V gene, CDR1 is LGHNA and CDR2 is YNFKEQ. This CDR3 has 18 amino acids. Trimming removed 1 base from V and 0 bases from J; junction bases left unmatched: 3. Original data processing: Amplification with reference gene primers provided the estimates of nucleated cell counts. Method: immunoSEQ multiplex PCR; TCRdb's copy keeps in-frame clones and lacks some. V, J and clone size derive from that table, while D and trimming were established from the DNA sequence. This sample has roughly 81,000 clones, with roughly four fifths found just once. Material: peripheral blood. This receptor was taken from a man in his fifties or sixties with acute or convalescent COVID-19. The gene calls are TRBV4-2 and TRBJ2-1; TRBD2 matches 13 bases. CDR3 amino acids: CASSQGTSGGGSYNEQFF. CDR3 in DNA: TGTGCCAGCAGCCAAGGGACTAGCGGGGGCGGCTCCTACAATGAGCAGTTCTTC.